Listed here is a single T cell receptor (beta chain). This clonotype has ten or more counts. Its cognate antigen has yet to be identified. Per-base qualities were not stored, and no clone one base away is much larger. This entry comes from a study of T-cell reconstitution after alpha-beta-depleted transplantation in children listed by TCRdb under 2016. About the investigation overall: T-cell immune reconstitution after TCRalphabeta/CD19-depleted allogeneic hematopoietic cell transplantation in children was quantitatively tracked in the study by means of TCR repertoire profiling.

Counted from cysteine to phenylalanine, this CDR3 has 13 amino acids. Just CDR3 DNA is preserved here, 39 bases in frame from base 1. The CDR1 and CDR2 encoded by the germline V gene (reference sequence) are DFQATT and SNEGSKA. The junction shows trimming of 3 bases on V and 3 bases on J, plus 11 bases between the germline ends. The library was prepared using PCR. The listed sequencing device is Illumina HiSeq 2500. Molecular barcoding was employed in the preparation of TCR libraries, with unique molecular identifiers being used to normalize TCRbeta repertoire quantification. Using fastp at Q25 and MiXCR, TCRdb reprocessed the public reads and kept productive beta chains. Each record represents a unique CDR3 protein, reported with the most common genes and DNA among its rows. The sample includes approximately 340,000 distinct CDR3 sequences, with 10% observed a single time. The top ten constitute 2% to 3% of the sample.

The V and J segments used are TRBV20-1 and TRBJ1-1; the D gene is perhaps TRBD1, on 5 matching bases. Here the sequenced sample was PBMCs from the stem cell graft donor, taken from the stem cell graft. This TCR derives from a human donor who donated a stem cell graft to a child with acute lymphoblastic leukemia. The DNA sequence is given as TGCAGTGCTAGGGGGGAGACGGACACTGAAGCTTTCTTT. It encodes CSARGETDTEAFF.